Below, one TCR beta chain is given with its context. As yet, its antigen is unknown. The sample comes from a study of T cell responses to AZD1222 COVID-19 vaccine. Only in-frame clones appear in the TCRdb table, and some are missing; sequencing was by immunoSEQ multiplex PCR. The repertoire consists of some 150,000 clones, with around 93% occurring once and the leading ten covering about 1.9%. Notes on the study in general: The sample set comprised mostly white British donors with more females, and clonal diversity was possibly underestimated. Spike was spanned by vaccine-associated CD4 TCRs, with dominance at 160-218 and 743-854.

Unmatched junction bases numbered 10, after V lost 4 bases and J lost 4 bases. Per the germline V gene, CDR1 is SGHRS and CDR2 is YFSETQ. The length of the CDR3 is 15 residues. The specimen comprised peripheral blood, sampled on day 0 of AZD1222 vaccination. J is TRBJ1-1 and V is TRBV5-1, with 7 nucleotides matching TRBD1. The source of this sequence is an adult in good health. In nucleotides, the CDR3 is TGCGCCAGCAGCCGGATACCGACAGGGTTCACTGAAGCTTTCTTT. Protein: CASSRIPTGFTEAFF.